Below are 5 T cell receptor beta chains sequenced from a single sample in a study of siplizumab effects on memory and regulatory T cells. Libraries were prepared by immunoSEQ multiplex PCR; TCRdb keeps only in-frame clonotypes and omits some of them. The sample has some 110,000 clones, over 85% seen once. Sequences were obtained from Tregs sorted from blood. The source is a human donor in good health.

This clone was counted once. V gene TRBV5-4 combines with J gene TRBJ1-5, with 7 positions matching TRBD1. CDR3 length equals 13 residues. From germline, CDR1 is SGHNT and CDR2 YYREEE (reference sequence). J lost 8 bases, V lost 4 bases, and 6 bases had no gene match. The CDR3 nucleotides are TGTGCCAGCAGCGATGGGACAGCCAAGCCCCAGCATTTT. As protein: CASSDGTAKPQHF.

The chain is built from TRBV19 and TRBJ2-2; tentatively, D is TRBD2 (5 bases). Between the trimmed V and J ends, which lost 6 bases and 4 bases, there was a span of 18 bases. This CDR3 is built from 16 residues. Germline assignment: CDR1 LNHDA and CDR2 SQIVND (reference sequence). The CDR3 loop is CASRTGLAVSTGELFF. CDR3 sequence (DNA): TGTGCCAGTAGAACTGGCCTAGCCGTGAGCACCGGGGAGCTGTTTTTT.

This clone was seen more than once but under ten times. The chain links TRBV9 to TRBJ1-2, with 8 bases lining up with TRBD1. This CDR3 has 13 amino acids. The trim removed 3 bases at V and 6 bases at J, leaving 4 bases unmatched. Per germline, CDR1 SGDLS and CDR2 YYNGEE. As DNA, the CDR3 is TGTGCCAGCAGCGCCGGGACAGGTGATGGCTACACCTTC. Its protein product is CASSAGTGDGYTF. Variable domain in full (rest from reference TRBV9 and TRBJ1-2): DSGVTQTPKHLITATGQRVTLRCSPRSGDLSVYWYQQSLDQGLQFLIQYYNGEERAKGNILERFSAQQFPDLHSELNLSSLELGDSALYFCASSAGTGDGYTFGSGTRLTVV.

This sequence joins TRBV15 and TRBJ2-3; D might be TRBD1 (5 bases). Trimming removed 5 bases from V and 4 bases from J, with 19 bases in between. Germline V gives CDR1 LNHNV, CDR2 YYDKDF (reference sequence). The length of the CDR3 is 16 residues. CDR3 protein: CATSSIFGQGSDTQYF. The CDR3 DNA reads TGTGCCACCAGCTCGATTTTTGGGCAGGGATCAGATACGCAGTATTTT.

The chain employs TRBV5-4 and TRBJ2-7; D unresolved. There are 17 residues in the CDR3. Trimming removed 4 bases at V and 0 bases at J, with 20 bases between. Germline V CDR1 and CDR2: SGHNT, YYREEE (reference sequence). The CDR3 sequence: CASSQRLRTRSSYEQYF. The CDR3 DNA reads TGTGCCAGCAGCCAGAGGTTAAGGACCAGAAGCTCCTACGAGCAGTACTTC.